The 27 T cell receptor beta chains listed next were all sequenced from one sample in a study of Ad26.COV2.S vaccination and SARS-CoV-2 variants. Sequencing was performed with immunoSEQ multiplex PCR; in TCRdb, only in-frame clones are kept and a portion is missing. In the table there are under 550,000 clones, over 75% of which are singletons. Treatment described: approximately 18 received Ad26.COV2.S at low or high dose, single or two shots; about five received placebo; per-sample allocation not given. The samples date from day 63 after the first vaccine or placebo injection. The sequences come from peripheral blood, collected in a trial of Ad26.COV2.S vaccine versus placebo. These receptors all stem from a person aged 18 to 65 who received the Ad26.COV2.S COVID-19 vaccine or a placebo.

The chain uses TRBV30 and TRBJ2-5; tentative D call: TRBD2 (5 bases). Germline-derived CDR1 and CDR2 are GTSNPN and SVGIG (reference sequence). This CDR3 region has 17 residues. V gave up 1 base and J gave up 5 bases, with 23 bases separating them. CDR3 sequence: CAWSDLYGRVISETQYF. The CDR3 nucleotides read TGTGCCTGGAGTGACCTATATGGGCGGGTCATTAGTGAGACCCAGTACTTC.

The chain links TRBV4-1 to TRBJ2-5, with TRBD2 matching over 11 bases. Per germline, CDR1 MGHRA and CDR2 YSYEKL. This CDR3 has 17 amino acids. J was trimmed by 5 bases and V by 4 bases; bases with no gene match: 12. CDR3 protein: CASSRRSTSGEDETQYF. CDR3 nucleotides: TGCGCCAGCAGCCGAAGATCGACTAGCGGGGAAGATGAGACCCAGTACTTC.

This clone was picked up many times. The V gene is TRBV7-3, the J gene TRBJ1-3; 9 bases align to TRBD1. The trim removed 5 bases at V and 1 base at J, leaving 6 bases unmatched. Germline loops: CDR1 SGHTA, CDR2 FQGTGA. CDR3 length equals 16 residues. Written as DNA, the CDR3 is TGTGCCAGCAGCCTTACAGGGGGCATATCTGGAAACACCATATATTTT. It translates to CASSLTGGISGNTIYF.

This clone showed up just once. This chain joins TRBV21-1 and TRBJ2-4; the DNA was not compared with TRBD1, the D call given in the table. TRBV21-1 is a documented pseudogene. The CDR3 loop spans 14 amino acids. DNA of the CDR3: TGTGCCAGCAGCAAAGCAGGGGTTGACGGCATTCAGTACTTC. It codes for CASSKAGVDGIQYF.

The CDR3 region is CASSFGDTEAFF. The CDR3 bases are TGTGCCAGCAGTTTCGGGGACACTGAAGCTTTCTTT. The chain has TRBV28 and TRBJ1-1, with D unclear. The germline gives CDR1 MDHEN, CDR2 SYDVKM. Trimming stripped 3 bases from V and 3 bases from J, with 5 bases between. This CDR3 spans 12 amino acids.

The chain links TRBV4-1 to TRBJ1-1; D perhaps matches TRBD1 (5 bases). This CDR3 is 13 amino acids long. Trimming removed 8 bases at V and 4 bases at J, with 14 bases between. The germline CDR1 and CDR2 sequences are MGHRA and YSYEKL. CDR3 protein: CASRGTGLTEAFF. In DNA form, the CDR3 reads TGCGCCAGCCGAGGGACGGGACTCACTGAAGCTTTCTTT.

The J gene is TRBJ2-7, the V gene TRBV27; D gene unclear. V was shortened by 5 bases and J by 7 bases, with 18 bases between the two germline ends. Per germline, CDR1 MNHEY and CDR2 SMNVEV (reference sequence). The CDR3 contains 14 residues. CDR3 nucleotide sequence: TGTGCCAGCAGTCCCTGGGCCTCTGTTGGAGAGCAGTACTTC. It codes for CASSPWASVGEQYF.

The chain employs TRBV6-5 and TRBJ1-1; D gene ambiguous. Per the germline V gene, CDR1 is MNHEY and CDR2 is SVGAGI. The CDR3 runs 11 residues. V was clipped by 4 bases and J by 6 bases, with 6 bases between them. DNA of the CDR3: TGTGCCAGCAGTTGGGGTCCTGAAGCTTTCTTT. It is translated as CASSWGPEAFF.

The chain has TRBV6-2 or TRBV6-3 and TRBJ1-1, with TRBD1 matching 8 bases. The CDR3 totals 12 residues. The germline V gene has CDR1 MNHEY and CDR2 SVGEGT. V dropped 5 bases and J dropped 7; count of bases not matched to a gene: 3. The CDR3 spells CASSQGAIEAFF. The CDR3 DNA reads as TGTGCCAGCAGTCAGGGGGCCATTGAAGCTTTCTTT.

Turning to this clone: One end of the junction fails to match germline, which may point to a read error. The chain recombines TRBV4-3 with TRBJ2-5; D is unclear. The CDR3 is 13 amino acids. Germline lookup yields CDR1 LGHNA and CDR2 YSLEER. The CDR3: CASSQVTQGTQYF. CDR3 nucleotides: TGCGCCAGCAGCCAAGTAACTCAAGGGACCCAGTACTTC.

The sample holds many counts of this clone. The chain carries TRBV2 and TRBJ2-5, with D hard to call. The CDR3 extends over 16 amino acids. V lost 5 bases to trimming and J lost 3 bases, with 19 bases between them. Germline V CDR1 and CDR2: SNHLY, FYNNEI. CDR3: CASSYAASWAEETQYF. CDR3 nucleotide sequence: TGTGCCAGCAGTTACGCCGCGTCATGGGCAGAAGAGACCCAGTACTTC.

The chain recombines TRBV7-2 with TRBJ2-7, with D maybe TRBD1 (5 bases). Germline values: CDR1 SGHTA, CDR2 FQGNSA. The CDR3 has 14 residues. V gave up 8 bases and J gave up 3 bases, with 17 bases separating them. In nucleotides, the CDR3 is TGTGCCAGCTCCGACCGAGACAGTTACTACGAGCAGTACTTC. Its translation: CASSDRDSYYEQYF.

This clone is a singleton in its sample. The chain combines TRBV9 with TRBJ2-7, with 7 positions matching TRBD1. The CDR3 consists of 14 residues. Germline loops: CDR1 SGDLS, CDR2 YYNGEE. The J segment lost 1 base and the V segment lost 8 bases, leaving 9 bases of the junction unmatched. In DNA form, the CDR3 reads TGTGCCAGTGGGGAAACAGGGGAATCCTACGAGCAGTACTTC. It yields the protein CASGETGESYEQYF.

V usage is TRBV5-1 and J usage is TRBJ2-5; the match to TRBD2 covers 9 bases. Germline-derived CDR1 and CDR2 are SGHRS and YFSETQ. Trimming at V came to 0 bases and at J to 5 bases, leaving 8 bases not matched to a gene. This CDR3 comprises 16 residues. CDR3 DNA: TGCGCCAGCAGCTTGGCGGGCGGGGGGGCCGTCGAGACCCAGTACTTC. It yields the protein CASSLAGGGAVETQYF.

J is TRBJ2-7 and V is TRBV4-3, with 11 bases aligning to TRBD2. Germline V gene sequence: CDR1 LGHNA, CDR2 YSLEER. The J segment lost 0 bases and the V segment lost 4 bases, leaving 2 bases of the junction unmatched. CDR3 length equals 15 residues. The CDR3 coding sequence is TGCGCCAGCAGCCGGGGACTAGCGGTCTCCTACGAGCAGTACTTC. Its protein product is CASSRGLAVSYEQYF.

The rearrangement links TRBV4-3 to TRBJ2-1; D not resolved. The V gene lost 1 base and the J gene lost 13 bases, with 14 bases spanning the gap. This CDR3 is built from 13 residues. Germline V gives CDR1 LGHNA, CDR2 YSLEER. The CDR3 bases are TGCGCCAGCAGCCAAGGGGGTGGCATTAGTCAGTTCTTC. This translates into CASSQGGGISQFF.

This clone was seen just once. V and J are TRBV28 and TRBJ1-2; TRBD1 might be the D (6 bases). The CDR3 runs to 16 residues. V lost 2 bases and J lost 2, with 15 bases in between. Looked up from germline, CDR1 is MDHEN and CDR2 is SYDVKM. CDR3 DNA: TGTGCCAGCAGTTTACCTCCACAGGGAACAAACTATGGCTACACCTTC. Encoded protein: CASSLPPQGTNYGYTF.

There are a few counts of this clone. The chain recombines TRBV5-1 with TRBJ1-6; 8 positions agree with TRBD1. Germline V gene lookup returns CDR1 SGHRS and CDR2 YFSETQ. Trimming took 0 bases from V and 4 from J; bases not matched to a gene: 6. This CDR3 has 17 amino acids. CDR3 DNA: TGCGCCAGCAGCTTGGTATCTCAGGGGGCGTATAATTCACCCCTCCACTTT. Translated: CASSLVSQGAYNSPLHF. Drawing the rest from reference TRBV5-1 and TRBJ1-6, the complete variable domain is KAGVTQTPRYLIKTRGQQVTLSCSPISGHRSVSWYQQTPGQGLQFLFEYFSETQRNKGNFPGRFSGRQFSNSRSEMNVSTLELGDSALYLCASSLVSQGAYNSPLHFGNGTRLTVT.

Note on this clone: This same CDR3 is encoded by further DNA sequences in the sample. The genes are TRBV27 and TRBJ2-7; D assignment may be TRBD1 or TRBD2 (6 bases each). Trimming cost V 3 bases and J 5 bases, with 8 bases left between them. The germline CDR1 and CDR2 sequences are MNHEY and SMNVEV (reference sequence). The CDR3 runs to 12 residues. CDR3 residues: CASSLGGHEQYF. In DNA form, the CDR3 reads TGTGCCAGCAGTTTGGGGGGCCACGAGCAGTACTTC.

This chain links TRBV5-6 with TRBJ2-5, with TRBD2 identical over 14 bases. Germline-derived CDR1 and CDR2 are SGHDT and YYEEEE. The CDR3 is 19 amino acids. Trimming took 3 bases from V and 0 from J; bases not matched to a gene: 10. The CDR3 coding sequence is TGTGCCAGCAGCTCCCCGGGACTAGCGGGGGCGATGTACCAAGAGACCCAGTACTTC. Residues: CASSSPGLAGAMYQETQYF.

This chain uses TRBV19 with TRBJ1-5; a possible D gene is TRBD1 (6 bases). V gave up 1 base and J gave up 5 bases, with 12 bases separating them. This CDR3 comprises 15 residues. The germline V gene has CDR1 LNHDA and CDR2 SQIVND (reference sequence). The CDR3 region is CASSIAAQGYQPQHF. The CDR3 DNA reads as TGTGCCAGTAGTATAGCTGCACAGGGTTATCAGCCCCAGCATTTT.

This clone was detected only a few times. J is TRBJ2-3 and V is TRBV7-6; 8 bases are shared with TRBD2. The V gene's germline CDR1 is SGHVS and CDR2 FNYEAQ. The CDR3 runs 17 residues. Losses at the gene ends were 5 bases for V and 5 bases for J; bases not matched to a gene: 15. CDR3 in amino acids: CASSALGGSGEGDTQYF. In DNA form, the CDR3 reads TGTGCCAGCAGCGCATTGGGGGGTAGCGGGGAAGGAGATACGCAGTATTTT.

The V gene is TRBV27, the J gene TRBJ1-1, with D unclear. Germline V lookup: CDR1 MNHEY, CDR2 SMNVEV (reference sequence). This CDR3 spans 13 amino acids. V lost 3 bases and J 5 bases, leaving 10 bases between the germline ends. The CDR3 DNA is TGTGCCAGCAGTTTCCACCACGTAACTGAAGCTTTCTTT. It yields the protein CASSFHHVTEAFF.

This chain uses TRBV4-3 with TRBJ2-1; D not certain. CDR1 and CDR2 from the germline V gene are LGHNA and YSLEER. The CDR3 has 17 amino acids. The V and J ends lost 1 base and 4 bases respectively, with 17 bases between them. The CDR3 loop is CASSQGLMPGRYNEQFF. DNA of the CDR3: TGCGCCAGCAGCCAAGGGTTGATGCCTGGTCGGTACAATGAGCAGTTCTTC.

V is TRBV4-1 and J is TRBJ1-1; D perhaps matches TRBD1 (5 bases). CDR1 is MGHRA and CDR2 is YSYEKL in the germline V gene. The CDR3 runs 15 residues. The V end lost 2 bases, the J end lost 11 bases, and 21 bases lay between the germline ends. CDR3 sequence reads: CASSQQVGGIHPAFF. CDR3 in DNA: TGCGCCAGCAGCCAACAAGTGGGGGGAATACACCCGGCTTTCTTT.

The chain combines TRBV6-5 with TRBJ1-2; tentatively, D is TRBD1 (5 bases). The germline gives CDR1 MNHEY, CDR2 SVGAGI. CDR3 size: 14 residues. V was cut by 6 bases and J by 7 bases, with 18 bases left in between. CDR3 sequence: CASRLRDSSFGYTF. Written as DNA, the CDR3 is TGTGCCAGCAGACTCAGGGATAGTTCTTTTGGCTACACCTTC.

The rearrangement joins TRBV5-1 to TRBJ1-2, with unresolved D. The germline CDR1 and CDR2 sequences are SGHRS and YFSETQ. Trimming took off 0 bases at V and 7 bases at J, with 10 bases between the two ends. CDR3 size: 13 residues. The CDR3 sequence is CASSLEGGGGYTF. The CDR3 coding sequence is TGCGCCAGCAGCTTGGAGGGTGGAGGTGGCTACACCTTC.